These T cell receptor beta chains were read from a single sample in a study of cytomegalovirus exposure and HLA in healthy donors. TCRdb keeps only in-frame clones here, not all; method: immunoSEQ multiplex PCR. This sample has 150,000 to 200,000 clones, with over 75% found just once. What was sequenced was PBMCs. Source of these receptors: a man aged 18 to 30 in good health and CMV-seronegative. Each CDR3 is given with its conserved first and last residue. The D gene is left open where the match is weak. Clone sizes are given selectively: once, few, many, or a class where the clone is expanded.

j_call clone_size d_call v_call cdr3_aa cdr3_nt
TRBJ2-7 . . TRBV10-2 CASSVWRGSYEQYF TGCGCCAGCAGTGTGTGGCGGGGTTCTTACGAGCAGTACTTC
TRBJ2-5 . TRBD2 TRBV4-3 CASSPSGLAGRETQYF TGCGCCAGCAGCCCTTCTGGACTAGCGGGACGGGAGACCCAGTACTTC
TRBJ2-7 few . TRBV28 CASSSKTGFYEQYF TGTGCCAGCAGTTCGAAGACGGGGTTCTACGAGCAGTACTTC
TRBJ1-6 . . TRBV7-2 CASSLPPAGDSPLHF TGTGCCAGCAGCTTACCGCCGGCAGGGGATTCACCCCTCCACTTT
TRBJ1-2 . TRBD1 TRBV5-4 CASRLTGESSYGYTF TGTGCCAGCAGGCTGACAGGGGAATCAAGTTATGGCTACACCTTC
TRBJ2-1 . . TRBV7-3 CASSPRGGGLSYNEQFF TGTGCCAGCAGCCCCCGGGGAGGCGGGCTCTCCTACAATGAGCAGTTCTTC
TRBJ2-5 . . TRBV2 CASRKGADQETQYF TGTGCCAGCAGGAAGGGAGCGGATCAAGAGACCCAGTACTTC
TRBJ2-7 . TRBD1 TRBV27 CASSSPDRYYEQYF TGTGCCAGCAGTTCACCGGACAGGTACTACGAGCAGTACTTC
TRBJ1-2 . . TRBV18 CASSPEASGEGGYTF TGTGCCAGCTCACCAGAGGCATCAGGGGAGGGAGGCTACACCTTC
TRBJ2-2 few TRBD2 TRBV7-9 CSSSIPGGAFDTGELFF TGTTCCAGCAGTATCCCCGGGGGGGCTTTTGACACCGGGGAGCTGTTTTTT
TRBJ1-1 . TRBD1 TRBV7-8 CASSFDRGSNTEAFF TGTGCCAGCAGCTTCGACAGGGGATCGAACACTGAAGCTTTCTTT
TRBJ1-3 . . TRBV18 CASSPGASVGNTIYF TGTGCCAGCTCACCAGGGGCATCGGTCGGAAACACCATATATTTT
TRBJ1-1 . . TRBV27 CASSLKPSGMNTEAFF TGTGCCAGCAGTTTAAAGCCCTCAGGGATGAACACTGAAGCTTTCTTT
TRBJ2-7 . TRBD1 TRBV10-1 CASSDPRTGNEQYF TGCGCCAGCAGTGATCCCAGGACAGGGAACGAGCAGTACTTC
TRBJ1-4 . . TRBV28 CASSSVDNEKLFF TGTGCCAGCAGTTCTGTAGATAATGAAAAACTGTTTTTT
TRBJ2-7 . . TRBV4-1 CASSQGGAPGGEQYF TGCGCCAGCAGCCAGGGGGGGGCGCCTGGTGGTGAGCAGTACTTC
TRBJ1-1 . . TRBV27 CASTRGQNTEAFF TGTGCCAGCACCCGGGGACAGAACACTGAAGCTTTCTTT
TRBJ1-4 . TRBD1 TRBV7-6 CASSNRQGSEKLFF TGTGCCAGCAGCAATCGACAGGGAAGTGAAAAACTGTTTTTT
TRBJ1-5 . . TRBV19 CASSTGSGYQPQHF TGTGCCAGTAGTACCGGGTCAGGGTATCAGCCCCAGCATTTT
TRBJ1-6 once TRBD1 TRBV4-3 CASSQDTGAGSPLHF TGCGCCAGCAGCCAAGATACAGGGGCGGGTTCACCCCTCCACTTT
TRBJ2-1 . TRBD2 TRBV11-2 CASSRLLAGGYNEQFF TGTGCCAGCAGTCGTCTACTAGCGGGGGGCTACAATGAGCAGTTCTTC
TRBJ1-4 . . TRBV14 CASSPGLPGQKLFF TGTGCCAGCAGCCCGGGACTTCCTGGGCAAAAACTGTTTTTT
TRBJ2-2 . . TRBV6-5 CASSYSAGSSGELFF TGTGCCAGCAGTTACTCAGCAGGGTCATCCGGGGAGCTGTTTTTT
TRBJ1-6 . TRBD1 TRBV10-3 CAISGTGNSPLHF TGTGCCATCAGTGGGACAGGCAATTCACCCCTCCACTTT
TRBJ2-3 . . TRBV19 CASSKGLNPDTQYF TGTGCCAGTAGTAAAGGACTAAACCCAGATACGCAGTATTTT
TRBJ2-1 . . TRBV9 CASSVDPAGTYNEQFF TGTGCCAGCAGCGTAGATCCGGCGGGAACCTACAATGAGCAGTTCTTC
TRBJ2-1 once TRBD2 TRBV10-3 CAISDLAAGGNEQFF TGTGCCATCAGTGATCTAGCGGCCGGCGGGAATGAGCAGTTCTTC
TRBJ2-1 . TRBD2 TRBV7-9 CASSTTSGRGYEQFF TGTGCCAGCAGCACGACTAGCGGGAGGGGATATGAGCAGTTCTTC
TRBJ2-7 . . TRBV5-6 CASSPRGPYEQYF TGTGCCAGCAGCCCTAGGGGTCCCTACGAGCAGTACTTC
TRBJ2-1 . . TRBV10-3 CAISETEDYNEQFF TGTGCCATCAGTGAGACGGAGGATTACAATGAGCAGTTCTTC
TRBJ2-7 . . TRBV18 CASSPALDSYEQYF TGTGCCAGCTCACCAGCCCTCGACAGCTACGAGCAGTACTTC
TRBJ1-2 . . TRBV18 CASSPYQGRRDGYTF TGTGCCAGCTCACCTTACCAAGGCCGGAGAGATGGCTACACCTTC
TRBJ2-5 . . TRBV5-4 CASSLPGGETQYF TGTGCCAGCAGCTTGCCCGGGGGAGAGACCCAGTACTTC
TRBJ2-1 . TRBD1 TRBV4-3 CASSQRSGTGSYNEQFF TGCGCCAGCAGCCAGCGGTCCGGGACAGGGTCATACAATGAGCAGTTCTTC
TRBJ2-7 . TRBD1 TRBV5-4 CASSLLRQGLSYEQYF TGTGCCAGCAGCTTGCTTCGACAGGGGTTGTCGTACGAGCAGTACTTC
TRBJ2-7 . TRBD1 TRBV4-3 CASSSTLGTGIFYEQYF TGCGCCAGCAGTTCCACCCTGGGGACAGGGATTTTCTACGAGCAGTACTTC
TRBJ1-1 . . TRBV27 CASSLQGNTEAFF TGTGCCAGCAGTTTGCAGGGTAACACTGAAGCTTTCTTT
TRBJ2-1 . . TRBV7-8 CASKLAPIRVNEQFF TGTGCCAGCAAATTAGCCCCGATACGGGTCAATGAGCAGTTCTTC
TRBJ2-3 . TRBD2 TRBV15 CATSSRAAGTDTQYF TGTGCCACCAGCAGCCGTGCAGCGGGGACAGATACGCAGTATTTT